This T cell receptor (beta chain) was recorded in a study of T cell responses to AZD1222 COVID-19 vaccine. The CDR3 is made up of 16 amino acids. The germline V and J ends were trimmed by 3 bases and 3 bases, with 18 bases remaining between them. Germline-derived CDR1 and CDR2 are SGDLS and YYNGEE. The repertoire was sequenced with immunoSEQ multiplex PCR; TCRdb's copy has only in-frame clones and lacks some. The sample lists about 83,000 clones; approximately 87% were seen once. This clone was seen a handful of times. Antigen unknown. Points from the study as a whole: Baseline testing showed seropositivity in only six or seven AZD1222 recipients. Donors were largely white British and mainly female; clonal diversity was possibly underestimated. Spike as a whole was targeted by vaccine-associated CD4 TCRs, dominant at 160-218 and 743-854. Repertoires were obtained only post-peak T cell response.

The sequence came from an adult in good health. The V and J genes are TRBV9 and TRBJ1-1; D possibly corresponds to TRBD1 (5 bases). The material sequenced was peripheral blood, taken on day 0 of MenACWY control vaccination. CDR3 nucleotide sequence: TGTGCCAGCAGCGAGGGATACTCAGGGAGGGACACTGAAGCTTTCTTT. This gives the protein CASSEGYSGRDTEAFF. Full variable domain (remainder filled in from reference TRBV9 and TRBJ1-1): DSGVTQTPKHLITATGQRVTLRCSPRSGDLSVYWYQQSLDQGLQFLIQYYNGEERAKGNILERFSAQQFPDLHSELNLSSLELGDSALYFCASSEGYSGRDTEAFFGQGTRLTVV.